This TCR beta chain is from a study of regulatory T cells in long-lasting Graves disease (TCRdb year 2021). The study in broad terms: Patients with newly diagnosed Graves' disease had been on antithyroid drugs for under 3 months. Patients with persistent Graves' disease were compared with patients with newly diagnosed Graves' disease using TCR sequencing and RNA sequencing of peripheral blood. The study took place in China and was registered as a clinical trial. TCR sequencing covered some 13 persistent and 20 or so newly diagnosed Graves' disease patients, some 33 samples in total.

Library preparation employed multiplex PCR. Sequenced using an Illumina HiSeq 4000. CDR3 regions were amplified by Arm-PCR with iRepertoire HTBI primers to construct TCR beta libraries. PCR products were gel purified before sequencing. On the authors' methods: Gene usage analysis of CDR3 amino acid clonotypes used the approximately 56 TRBV and about 14 TRBJ segments found across samples. COPE and FqMerger were used to merge filtered high-quality paired reads into contigs. Contigs were aligned with BLAST to IMGT TRBV, TRBD and TRBJ reference genes, and CDR3 was defined per IMGT. Any clonotype with a frequency above 0.1% was classified as a highly expanded clone. Shannon entropy served as the measure of repertoire diversity, while the Gini coefficient captured V-J evenness. Public clonotypes were defined as clonotypes shared by more than one individual. TCRdb applied fastp at Q25 and MiXCR to the public reads, then kept only in-frame beta chains. Each entry merges the rows of one CDR3 protein and shows their most common DNA and genes. These V and J calls originate from TCRdb's pipeline instead of the authors' own analysis. This sample lists some 250,000 distinct CDR3 sequences; 20% to 25% were detected once. Roughly 13% of the sample comes from the top ten.

General conclusions and limits of the study: Peripheral blood alone was examined, since thyroid tissue, which constituted the primary lesion, could not be accessed. Lower TCR Shannon entropy and fewer highly expanded clones were observed in persistent Graves' disease patients than in newly diagnosed patients, which suggested clonal expansion. More public clonotypes were shared among persistent patients (about 2,800) than among newly diagnosed patients (966). Preferential use of TRBV28, TRBJ1-2 and TRBJ2-5 was observed in persistent disease, whereas TRBV20-1 and TRBJ2-1 were favored in newly diagnosed disease. The small sample size was acknowledged by the authors as a limitation that may reduce accuracy. Sequencing and analysis were limited to the TCR beta chain.

This clonotype was detected a few times. This clone's antigen is unknown. One base away there is no much larger clone; base qualities are not given. Per the publication, the time point label means: newly diagnosed GD, antithyroid drugs for less than 3 months. For both TCR sequencing and RNA sequencing, RNA was extracted from PBMCs in TRIzol. The diagnosis of Graves' disease followed American Thyroid Association guidelines. Patients for the study were recruited at an endocrinology department in Xi'an, China. Each patient gave 9 to 10 milliliters of peripheral blood, collected in an EDTA anticoagulant tube. Ficoll Paque Plus density gradient separation was used to isolate PBMCs, and no additional T cell sorting was done. An Agilent 2100 Bioanalyzer and agarose gel were used to check RNA quality, and a NanoDrop 2000 was used to measure RNA concentration. Spanning cysteine to phenylalanine, the CDR3 consists of 15 amino acids. Here the CDR3 DNA is all that survives: 45 bases in frame from base 1. CDR1 and CDR2, looked up from the germline V gene, are LGHNA and YSLEER. V is cut by 0 bases and J by 7 bases, and the space between the germline ends is 13 bases.

This specimen was peripheral blood mononuclear cells (PBMCs), taken at new diagnosis, from a patient treated with antithyroid drugs. The source of this sequence is a female donor with Graves disease. The rearrangement joined TRBV4-3 to TRBJ1-5; no confident D gene assignment can be made. The CDR3 has the sequence CASSQDPGLEQPQHF. The base sequence is TGCGCCAGCAGCCAAGATCCGGGGTTAGAGCAGCCCCAGCATTTT.